Below are 16 T cell receptor beta chains sequenced from a single sample in a study of Graves' ophthalmopathy and Graves' hyperthyroidism. Amplification targeted the TCR beta CDR3 regions, with RNA transcripts as the source material. An initial RT-PCR round employing HTBI primers preceded a second-round multiplex PCR. TCRdb used MiXCR to reprocess the multiplex PCR reads, holding one entry per CDR3 protein. Counted here are more than 1,000,000 distinct CDR3 sequences, around a third occurring once; the ten biggest clones make up approximately 12%. Sequencing was done on a sample of peripheral blood or thyroid tissue (not recorded which). The receptors here all came from an adult man with Graves' hyperthyroidism.

Only a few counts were recorded for this clonotype. The chain couples TRBV6-5 to TRBJ2-5; 16 bases are a match to TRBD2. The CDR3 consists of 19 residues. Germline values: CDR1 MNHEY, CDR2 SVGAGI. The V gene end was trimmed by 6 bases and the J gene end by 5 bases; junction bases not matched to a gene: 15. This CDR3 reads CASSLGTSGGGLRIETQYF. CDR3 DNA sequence: TGTGCCAGCAGCCTCGGGACTAGCGGGGGGGGCCTAAGGATTGAGACCCAGTACTTC.

Notes on this clonotype: Relative to the germline gene, one junction end is altered; a read error may explain this. The V gene is TRBV7-2, the J gene TRBJ2-7; D ambiguous. The CDR3 is 13 residues long. The germline V gene encodes CDR1 SGHTA and CDR2 FQGNSA. Here the CDR3 reads CASSRDANYEQCF. The CDR3 bases are TGTGCCAGCAGCCGAGACGCCAACTACGAGCAGTGCTTC.

This clonotype was detected a few times. V gene TRBV10-3 combines with J gene TRBJ2-7; D may correspond to TRBD1 or TRBD2 (5 bases each). Germline V lookup: CDR1 ENHRY, CDR2 SYGVKD. V gave up 6 bases and J gave up 6 bases, with 18 bases separating them. CDR3 length: 14 amino acids. CDR3 sequence reads: CAIRLSGTGAEQYF. The CDR3 nucleotides are TGTGCCATCAGGCTTTCCGGGACGGGTGCCGAGCAGTACTTC.

This chain uses TRBV20-1 with TRBJ2-7; 9 nucleotides agree with TRBD2. The CDR3 runs 15 residues. V was pared by 0 bases and J by 3 bases, with 6 bases of the junction left unmatched. Germline V gene lookup returns CDR1 DFQATT and CDR2 SNEGSKA (reference sequence). The CDR3 reads CSAREGTSGFYEQYF. The CDR3 coding sequence is TGCAGTGCTAGAGAAGGAACTAGCGGGTTCTACGAGCAGTACTTC.

This clonotype showed up many times. The chain is built from TRBV10-1 and TRBJ1-4; the D gene is possibly TRBD1 (5 bases). Germline V gene sequence: CDR1 WNHNN, CDR2 SYGVQD (reference sequence). Trimming removed 6 bases at V and 8 bases at J, with 19 bases between. The CDR3 length is 15 residues. CDR3 nucleotides: TGCGCCAGCAGCCCCGGGGGGACCATAGGAGAAAAACTGTTTTTT. Translating it yields CASSPGGTIGEKLFF.

Ten or more counts support this clonotype. V usage is TRBV7-8 and J usage is TRBJ2-7; TRBD1 matches at 7 bases. The CDR3 consists of 14 residues. The germline V gene has CDR1 SGHVS and CDR2 FQNEAQ. J was trimmed by 2 bases and V by 7 bases; bases with no gene match: 8. CDR3 nucleotides: TGTGCCAGCATAGACCGCAGGGGGACCTACGAGCAGTACTTC. It translates to CASIDRRGTYEQYF.

The table lists this clonotype with many counts. The chain has TRBV7-2 and TRBJ1-6; possibly TRBD1 for D (6 bases). CDR1 SGHTA and CDR2 FQGNSA come from the germline V gene. Trimming shortened V by 6 bases and J by 11 bases, and 17 bases separated the two germline ends. CDR3 length equals 14 residues. CDR3 residues: CASRPGTPVAPLHF. CDR3 bases: TGTGCCAGCAGACCCGGGACACCCGTGGCACCCCTCCACTTT.

The chain recombines TRBV15 with TRBJ2-5, with D perhaps being TRBD1 or TRBD2 (5 bases each). The last part of the DNA fits TRBJ2-1 better; the J call may be wrong. In germline, CDR1 is LNHNV, CDR2 YYDKDF (reference sequence). CDR3 length equals 15 residues. The CDR3 region has the DNA TGTGCCACCAGCAGAGATCGGGACCCATACAATGAGCAGTTCTTC. Protein sequence: CATSRDRDPYNEQFF.

The rearrangement joins TRBV6-5 to TRBJ1-4, with D tentatively TRBD1 (5 bases). Trimming stripped 3 bases from V and 8 bases from J, with 10 bases between. The germline V gene has CDR1 MNHEY and CDR2 SVGAGI. CDR3 length equals 13 residues. The CDR3 spells CASSYLRDEKLFF. CDR3 coding DNA: TGTGCCAGCAGTTATTTAAGGGACGAAAAACTGTTTTTT.

The chain has TRBV10-3 and TRBJ1-1; weak D call: TRBD1 (5 bases). This CDR3 has 13 amino acids. The germline CDR1 and CDR2 sequences are ENHRY and SYGVKD. V lost 4 bases to trimming and J lost 10 bases, with 16 bases between them. The CDR3 protein is CAISVGDPLGAFF. CDR3 coding DNA: TGTGCCATCAGTGTGGGGGACCCACTTGGAGCTTTCTTT.

A word on this clonotype: A junction boundary mismatches the germline segment, possibly from a read error. J is TRBJ2-7 and V is TRBV29-1, with no clear D. The germline CDR1 and CDR2 sequences are SQVTM and ANQGSEA. This CDR3 is built from 13 residues. The CDR3 sequence: CSVAVGPSSEQYF. DNA of the CDR3: TGCAGCGTTGCCGTAGGCCCCTCCTCCGAGCAGTACTTC.

This clonotype showed up many times. J is TRBJ2-5 and V is TRBV9, with TRBD2 matching over 8 bases. Looked up from germline, CDR1 is SGDLS and CDR2 is YYNGEE. With V trimmed by 4 bases and J by 5 bases, 13 bases remained unmatched. There are 16 residues in the CDR3. The DNA for the CDR3 is TGTGCCAGCAGCAAGTACGGGGGGCGGGGGGAGGAGACCCAGTACTTC. Protein product: CASSKYGGRGEETQYF.

The sample holds many counts of this clonotype. The V and J genes are TRBV6-6 and TRBJ1-1; a possible D gene is TRBD1 (6 bases). Trimming took off 4 bases at V and 1 base at J, with 13 bases between the two ends. This CDR3 has 15 residues. Germline V lookup: CDR1 MNHNY, CDR2 SVGAGI (reference sequence). CDR3 loop: CASSSDRTSNTEAFF. In DNA, the CDR3 is TGTGCCAGCAGTTCCGACAGGACCTCGAACACTGAAGCTTTCTTT.

This clonotype was seen a few times. The chain recombines TRBV7-2 with TRBJ1-2, with a possible D match to TRBD1 (5 bases). From germline, CDR1 is SGHTA and CDR2 FQGNSA. Trimming took off 5 bases at V and 3 bases at J, with 19 bases between the two ends. The CDR3 has 16 residues. CDR3 amino acids: CASSPSGGWADYGYTF. As DNA, the CDR3 is TGTGCCAGCAGCCCTAGCGGGGGATGGGCTGACTATGGCTACACCTTC.

This clonotype was counted many times. This rearrangement joins TRBV6-5 to TRBJ1-2; D may be TRBD1 (6 bases). Trimming shortened V by 5 bases and J by 3 bases, and 19 bases separated the two germline ends. CDR1 and CDR2 from the germline V gene are MNHEY and SVGAGI. This CDR3 has 16 residues. Here the CDR3 reads CASSQIKLDSDYGYTF. CDR3 nucleotides: TGTGCCAGCAGTCAGATCAAATTGGACAGCGACTATGGCTACACCTTC.

This clonotype appeared many times. This chain joins TRBV6-5 and TRBJ2-7; 8 nucleotides align to TRBD1. CDR3 size: 13 residues. Losses at the gene ends were 0 bases for V and 9 bases for J; bases not matched to a gene: 4. Per the germline V gene, CDR1 is MNHEY and CDR2 is SVGAGI. In nucleotides, the CDR3 is TGTGCCAGCAGTTACTCCGGACAGGGTGGGCAGTACTTC. Translated, it gives CASSYSGQGGQYF.